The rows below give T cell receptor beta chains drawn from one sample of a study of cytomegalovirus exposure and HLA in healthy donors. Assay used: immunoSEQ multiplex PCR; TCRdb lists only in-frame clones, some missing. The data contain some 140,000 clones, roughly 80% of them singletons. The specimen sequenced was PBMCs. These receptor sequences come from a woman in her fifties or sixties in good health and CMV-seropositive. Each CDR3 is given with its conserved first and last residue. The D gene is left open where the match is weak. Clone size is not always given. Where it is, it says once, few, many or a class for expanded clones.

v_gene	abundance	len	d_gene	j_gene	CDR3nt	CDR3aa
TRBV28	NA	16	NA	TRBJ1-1	TGTGCCAGCAGACGCGGTCAGGGCGACATGAACACTGAAGCTTTCTTT	CASRRGQGDMNTEAFF
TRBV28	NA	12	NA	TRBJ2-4	TGTGCCACCTCCGGGACACTCAACATTCAGTACTTC	CATSGTLNIQYF
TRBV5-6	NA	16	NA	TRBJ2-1	TGTGCCAGCAGCCCGCAACTGGGGAGCTCCTACAATGAGCAGTTCTTC	CASSPQLGSSYNEQFF
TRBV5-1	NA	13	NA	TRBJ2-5	TGCGCCAGCAGCCAGGGGCGGGGGGAGACCCAGTACTTC	CASSQGRGETQYF
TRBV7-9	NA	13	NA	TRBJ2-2	TGTGCCAGCAGCGGACTCTACACCGGGGAGCTGTTTTTT	CASSGLYTGELFF
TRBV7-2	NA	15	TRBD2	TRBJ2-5	TGTGCCAGCAGCCTCTTGGGAGGGATTCAAGAGACCCAGTACTTC	CASSLLGGIQETQYF
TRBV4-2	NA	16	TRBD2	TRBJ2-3	TGTGCCAGCAGCCAAGATAAAAGGGGAGGGACAGATACGCAGTATTTT	CASSQDKRGGTDTQYF
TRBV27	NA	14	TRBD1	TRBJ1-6	TGTGCCAGCAGTTGGTCCCGGGACAGCCTACCCCTCCACTTT	CASSWSRDSLPLHF
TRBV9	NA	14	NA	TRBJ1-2	TGTGCCAGCAGCCCCGACACCGTCCAGTATGGCTACACCTTC	CASSPDTVQYGYTF
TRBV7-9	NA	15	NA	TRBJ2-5	TGTGCCAGCAGCTTAGGAATTGACAGTAAAGAGACCCAGTACTTC	CASSLGIDSKETQYF
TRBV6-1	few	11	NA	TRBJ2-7	TGTGCCAGCAGTGGTCGTCTCGAGCAGTACTTC	CASSGRLEQYF
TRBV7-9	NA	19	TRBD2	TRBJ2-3	TGTGCCAGCAGCCCCAGACTCATAGCGGGGGCCGCCGGCCCGGATACGCAGTATTTT	CASSPRLIAGAAGPDTQYF
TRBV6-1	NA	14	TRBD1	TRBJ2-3	TGTGCCAGCCGAGCGGGACAGGGGATAGATACGCAGTATTTT	CASRAGQGIDTQYF
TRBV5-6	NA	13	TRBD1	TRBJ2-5	TGTGCCAGCAGCTACGTTACAGGGGCTACCCAGTACTTC	CASSYVTGATQYF
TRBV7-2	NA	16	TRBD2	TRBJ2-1	TGTGCCAGCAGCTTAATGTTTAGCGGGGGACTGGAATGGCAGTTCTTC	CASSLMFSGGLEWQFF
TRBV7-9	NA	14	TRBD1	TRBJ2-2	TGTGCCAGCTCACGGACAGGCCACACCGGGGAGCTGTTTTTT	CASSRTGHTGELFF
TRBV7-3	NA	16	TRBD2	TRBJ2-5	TGTGCCAGCAGCTTAAGTCTAGCGGGGGGGCAAGAGACCCAGTACTTC	CASSLSLAGGQETQYF
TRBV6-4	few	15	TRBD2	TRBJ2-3	TGTGCCAGCAGTGCCGAGACTAGCGTCCCAGATACGCAGTATTTT	CASSAETSVPDTQYF
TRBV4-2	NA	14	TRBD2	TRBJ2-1	TGTGCCAGCAGCCCCGGGGGGGTGTACAATGAGCAGTTCTTC	CASSPGGVYNEQFF
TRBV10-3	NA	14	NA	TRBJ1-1	TGTGCCATCAGTGATGGAGGAGGGTACACTGAAGCTTTCTTT	CAISDGGGYTEAFF
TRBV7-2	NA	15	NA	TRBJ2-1	TGTGCCAGCAGCCCGGGAGTAGCGGTGACCAATGAGCAGTTCTTC	CASSPGVAVTNEQFF
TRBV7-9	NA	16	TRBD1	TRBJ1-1	TGTTCCAGCAGCTTAGCGGACAGGGGGTCGGTCACTGAAGCTTTCTTT	CSSSLADRGSVTEAFF
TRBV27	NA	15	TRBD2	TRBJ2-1	TGTGCCAGCAGTTTGGCCGGGACTAGACACAATGAGCAGTTCTTC	CASSLAGTRHNEQFF
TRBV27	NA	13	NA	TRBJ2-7	TGTGCCAGCAGTTTACAGGCAAACTACGAGCAGTACTTC	CASSLQANYEQYF